The clone carrying this T cell receptor (beta chain) was recorded a few times. Its specificity is unknown. TCRdb analysed the RT-PCR reads with MiXCR anew, one entry per CDR3 protein. The top ten hold 6.5% to 8.5% of the sample, which has hundreds of thousands of distinct CDR3 sequences, roughly 14% seen once. The data were taken from a study of response to subunit inactivated influenza vaccine. Study-wide findings and caveats: The study's authors posited that every seasonal influenza vaccination enlists few new T cells.

The J segment lost 1 base and the V segment lost 5 bases, leaving 11 bases of the junction unmatched. The CDR3 is 17 residues long. Germline V gene lookup returns CDR1 SGHTA and CDR2 FQGNSA. The V call is TRBV7-2, the J call TRBJ2-1, with 7 bases that match TRBD1. This TCR was sampled from a man aged 50-60 years who received an inactivated influenza vaccine. The source was PBMCs from blood, collected 14 to 15 days before vaccination. CDR3 residues: CASSRKTGTSSYNEQFF. The CDR3 DNA reads as TGTGCCAGCAGCCGTAAGACAGGGACGTCTTCCTACAATGAGCAGTTCTTC.